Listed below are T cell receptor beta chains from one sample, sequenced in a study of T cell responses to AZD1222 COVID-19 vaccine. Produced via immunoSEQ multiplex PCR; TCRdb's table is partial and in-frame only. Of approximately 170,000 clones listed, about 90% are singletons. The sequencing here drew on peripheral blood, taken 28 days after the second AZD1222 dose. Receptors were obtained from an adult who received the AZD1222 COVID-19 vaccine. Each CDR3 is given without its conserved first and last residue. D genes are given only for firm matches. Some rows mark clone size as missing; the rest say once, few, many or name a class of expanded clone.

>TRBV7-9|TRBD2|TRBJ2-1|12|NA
ASSLSGEDNEQF
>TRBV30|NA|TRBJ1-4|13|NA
AWSVIGETNEKLF
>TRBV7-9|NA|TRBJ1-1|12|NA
ASSRREGGAEAF
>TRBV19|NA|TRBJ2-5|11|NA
ASSISSRETQY
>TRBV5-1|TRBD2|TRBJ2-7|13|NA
ASSPPGTRSYEQY
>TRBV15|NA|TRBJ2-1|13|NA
ATSRDGVAYNEQF
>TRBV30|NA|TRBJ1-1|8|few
ACGTLEAF
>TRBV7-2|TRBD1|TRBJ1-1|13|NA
ASSLVTGLNTEAF
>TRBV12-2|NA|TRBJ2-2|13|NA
ASRFWWGNTGELF
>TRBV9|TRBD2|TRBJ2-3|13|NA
ASSPLGEGPDTQY
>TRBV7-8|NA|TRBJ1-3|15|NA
ASSLDLALRTGNTIY
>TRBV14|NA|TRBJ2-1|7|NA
ASSQEQF
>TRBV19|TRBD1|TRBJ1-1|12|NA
ASSSGQPNTEAF
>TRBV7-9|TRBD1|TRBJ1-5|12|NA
ASSFGTGNQPQH
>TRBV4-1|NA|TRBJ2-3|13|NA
ASSRSARSTDTQY
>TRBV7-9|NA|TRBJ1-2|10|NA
ASGLQTAGYT
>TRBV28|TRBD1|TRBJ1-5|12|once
ASRPAGGDQPQH
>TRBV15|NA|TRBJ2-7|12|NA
ATSREGVSYEQY
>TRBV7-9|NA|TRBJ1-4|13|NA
ASSLAAGDGEKLF
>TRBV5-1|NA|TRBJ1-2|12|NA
ASSQGAPSGGYT
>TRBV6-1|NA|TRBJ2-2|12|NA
ASSEGPRAGELF
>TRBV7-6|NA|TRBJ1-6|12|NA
ASSSGQIDSPLH
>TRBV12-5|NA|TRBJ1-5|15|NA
ASGLVPGSGYREPQH
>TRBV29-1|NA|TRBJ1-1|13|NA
SVSPGLGSRTEAF
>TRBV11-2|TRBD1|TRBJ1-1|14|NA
ASSPRQGVADTEAF
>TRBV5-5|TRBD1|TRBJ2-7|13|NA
ASSFQGQGWYEQY
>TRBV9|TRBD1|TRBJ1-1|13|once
ASSVDPTGGNEAF
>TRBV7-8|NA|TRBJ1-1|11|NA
ASSLVESTEAF
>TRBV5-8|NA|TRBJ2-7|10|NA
ATRKVPYEQY
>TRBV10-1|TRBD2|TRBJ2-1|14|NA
ASSESQRGGRDEQF
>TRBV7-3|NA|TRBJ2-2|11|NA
ASSLGSGGELF
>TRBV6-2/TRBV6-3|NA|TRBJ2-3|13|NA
ASSYTGSGADTQY
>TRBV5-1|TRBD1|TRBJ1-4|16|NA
ASSLVTSWDRTNEKLF
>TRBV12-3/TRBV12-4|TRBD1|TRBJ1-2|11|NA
ASTRTGLEGYT
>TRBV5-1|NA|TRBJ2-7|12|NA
ASSARTESYEQY
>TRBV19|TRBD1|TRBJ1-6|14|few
ASSIYPGQPLTPLH
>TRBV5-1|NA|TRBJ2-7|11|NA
ASSLGHFYEQY
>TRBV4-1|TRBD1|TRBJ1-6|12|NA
ASSPGTGVSPLH
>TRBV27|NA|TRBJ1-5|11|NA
ASSVSINQPQH
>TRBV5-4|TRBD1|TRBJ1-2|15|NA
ASWGQAPGQSSYGYT